This T cell receptor beta chain was retrieved from a study of T cells after yellow fever vaccination. About the study: It was SMART-Seq v4 Ultra Low Input that prepared the fractions with low cell numbers.

This clonotype was counted ten times or more. Its antigen is currently unknown. Synthesis of TCR cDNA relied on 5'RACE template switching, which attached a universal primer site and UMIs. TCRdb fed the 5' RACE reads into MiXCR, producing one record per CDR3 protein. The sample has roughly 500,000 distinct CDR3 sequences, 15% to 20% seen once. With 5 bases removed from V and 0 bases from J, the gap between germline ends came to 3 bases. The CDR3 runs 12 residues. Overall study findings and caveats: Relatively few clonotypes were ones that appeared in both CD4 and CD8 compartments. Post-booster samples contained most primary-vaccination clones (more than 95% CD4, about 90% CD8).

Sequences were derived from PBMCs, sampled 15 days after the yellow fever booster vaccination. The clonotype originates from a man aged 25-45 years who received the YFV17D yellow fever vaccine. The chain carries TRBV12-3 or TRBV12-4 and TRBJ2-3; D call uncertain. The CDR3: CASSHSTDTQYF. In DNA, the CDR3 is TGTGCCAGCAGTCATAGCACAGATACGCAGTATTTT.